These T cell receptor beta chains were read from a single sample in a study of blood T cell repertoires in COVID-19. Only in-frame clones appear in the TCRdb table, and some are missing; sequencing was by immunoSEQ multiplex PCR. The table shows some 230,000 clones, with 70% to 90% occurring only once. The sequenced sample was peripheral blood. The receptors derive from a man aged 35-49 years with acute or convalescent COVID-19. Each CDR3 is given with its conserved first and last residue. The order of the fields is J gene, clone size, D gene, V gene, CDR3 DNA, CDR3 protein. A D gene is named only where the DNA matches it firmly. Some rows have no size entry. The others give once, few or many, or a class for an expanded clone.

j_call: TRBJ2-7; clone_size: -; d_call: TRBD1; v_call: TRBV11-2; cdr3_nt: TGTGCCAGCAGCTATACAGGGGGCTACGAGCAGTACTTC; cdr3_aa: CASSYTGGYEQYF
j_call: TRBJ2-1; clone_size: -; d_call: TRBD2; v_call: TRBV3-1/TRBV3-2; cdr3_nt: TGTGCCAGCAGCCCTTCTAGCGGGGGGACCGTAGGGCAGTTCTTC; cdr3_aa: CASSPSSGGTVGQFF
j_call: TRBJ1-1; clone_size: -; d_call: TRBD1; v_call: TRBV19; cdr3_nt: TGTGCCAGTAGTACGGCCCCGGGACAGACGAACACTGAAGCTTTCTTT; cdr3_aa: CASSTAPGQTNTEAFF
j_call: TRBJ2-7; clone_size: -; d_call: -; v_call: TRBV6-5; cdr3_nt: TGTGCCAGCAGTTATAAGGGGCGGACCTACGAGCAGTACTTC; cdr3_aa: CASSYKGRTYEQYF
j_call: TRBJ1-1; clone_size: -; d_call: -; v_call: TRBV12-3/TRBV12-4; cdr3_nt: TGTGCCAGCAGTTTACAGTTGAACACTGAAGCTTTCTTT; cdr3_aa: CASSLQLNTEAFF
j_call: TRBJ2-1; clone_size: -; d_call: TRBD2; v_call: TRBV30; cdr3_nt: TGTGCCTGGAGAATCAAAGGGAGAGCTAGCGGGGGGGGCTACAATGAGCAGTTCTTC; cdr3_aa: CAWRIKGRASGGGYNEQFF
j_call: TRBJ2-3; clone_size: once; d_call: -; v_call: TRBV2; cdr3_nt: TGTGCCAGCATCTACGGGGAAATTGGCACAGATACGCAGTATTTT; cdr3_aa: CASIYGEIGTDTQYF
j_call: TRBJ2-7; clone_size: few; d_call: -; v_call: TRBV5-1; cdr3_nt: TGCGCCAGCAGCTCCGGGGTGGGTCCCTACGAGCAGTACTTC; cdr3_aa: CASSSGVGPYEQYF
j_call: TRBJ2-3; clone_size: -; d_call: -; v_call: TRBV6-2/TRBV6-3; cdr3_nt: TGTGCCAGCAGCTTCCGACTAGATTTAAAGCCAGATACGCAGTATTTT; cdr3_aa: CASSFRLDLKPDTQYF
j_call: TRBJ2-1; clone_size: -; d_call: TRBD2; v_call: TRBV7-2; cdr3_nt: TGTGCCAGCAGCTTAAGCGGGGGGACCTACAATGAGCAGTTCTTC; cdr3_aa: CASSLSGGTYNEQFF
j_call: TRBJ1-5; clone_size: -; d_call: -; v_call: TRBV7-2; cdr3_nt: TGTGCCAGCAGCTTTAGGGGTCAGCCCCAGCATTTT; cdr3_aa: CASSFRGQPQHF
j_call: TRBJ1-2; clone_size: -; d_call: TRBD1; v_call: TRBV6-5; cdr3_nt: TGTGCCAGCAGTTACGGGACAGGGGGTGGCTATGGCTACACCTTC; cdr3_aa: CASSYGTGGGYGYTF
j_call: TRBJ1-4; clone_size: once; d_call: -; v_call: TRBV3-1/TRBV3-2; cdr3_nt: TGTGCCAGCAGCCAATTAGGCGGAAAACTGTTTTTT; cdr3_aa: CASSQLGGKLFF
j_call: TRBJ1-1; clone_size: -; d_call: -; v_call: TRBV3-1/TRBV3-2; cdr3_nt: TGTGCCAGCAGCCAAGAGAGGAACACACCCTCCTCTGAAGCTTTCTTT; cdr3_aa: CASSQERNTPSSEAFF
j_call: TRBJ2-1; clone_size: -; d_call: TRBD1; v_call: TRBV9; cdr3_nt: TGTGCCAGCAGCGCCCAACGGACAGGCGCCACCGACAATGAGCAGTTCTTC; cdr3_aa: CASSAQRTGATDNEQFF
j_call: TRBJ1-5; clone_size: -; d_call: -; v_call: TRBV19; cdr3_nt: TGTGCCAGTAGTATGACACATAGCAATCAGCCCCAGCATTTT; cdr3_aa: CASSMTHSNQPQHF
j_call: TRBJ2-3; clone_size: -; d_call: TRBD2; v_call: TRBV4-1; cdr3_nt: TGCGCCAGCAGCCAAGATCGCGGGGGGGCAGATACGCAGTATTTT; cdr3_aa: CASSQDRGGADTQYF
j_call: TRBJ2-3; clone_size: -; d_call: -; v_call: TRBV7-2; cdr3_nt: TGTGCCAGCAGCTTGTCTGCGAGGGCGGCAGATACGCAGTATTTT; cdr3_aa: CASSLSARAADTQYF
j_call: TRBJ1-1; clone_size: once; d_call: TRBD1; v_call: TRBV6-5; cdr3_nt: TGTGCCAGCAGTTACACAGGGGGCTGGACTGAAGCTTTCTTT; cdr3_aa: CASSYTGGWTEAFF
j_call: TRBJ1-5; clone_size: once; d_call: -; v_call: TRBV15; cdr3_nt: TGTGCCACCAGCAGGACCAGGGGTAGCAATCAGCCCCAGCATTTT; cdr3_aa: CATSRTRGSNQPQHF
j_call: TRBJ1-5; clone_size: -; d_call: TRBD1; v_call: TRBV6-5; cdr3_nt: TGTGCCAGCAGCAAACAGGGGGAGGCTCAGCCCCAGCATTTT; cdr3_aa: CASSKQGEAQPQHF
j_call: TRBJ1-1; clone_size: -; d_call: -; v_call: TRBV10-3; cdr3_nt: TGTGCCATCAGTGCCTTAGAAGGACAGAGAGAGAACACTGAAGCTTTCTTT; cdr3_aa: CAISALEGQRENTEAFF
j_call: TRBJ1-1; clone_size: -; d_call: -; v_call: TRBV6-4; cdr3_nt: TGTGCCAGCAGTGACGACTTCACGACTGAAGCTTTCTTT; cdr3_aa: CASSDDFTTEAFF
j_call: TRBJ1-1; clone_size: few; d_call: TRBD1; v_call: TRBV9; cdr3_nt: TGTGCCAGCAGCCCCGGGGACAGATTTAACATGAACACTGAAGCTTTCTTT; cdr3_aa: CASSPGDRFNMNTEAFF
j_call: TRBJ2-3; clone_size: -; d_call: TRBD2; v_call: TRBV6-4; cdr3_nt: TGTGCCAGCAGTGCGGGGGGGCACACAGATACGCAGTATTTT; cdr3_aa: CASSAGGHTDTQYF
j_call: TRBJ1-6; clone_size: -; d_call: -; v_call: TRBV19; cdr3_nt: TGTGCCAGTAGTTTCCAATATAATTCACCCCTCCACTTT; cdr3_aa: CASSFQYNSPLHF
j_call: TRBJ2-3; clone_size: -; d_call: -; v_call: TRBV2; cdr3_nt: TGTGCCAGCAGTGAAACGCCCTATTTGACAGATACGCAGTATTTT; cdr3_aa: CASSETPYLTDTQYF
j_call: TRBJ1-3; clone_size: -; d_call: TRBD1; v_call: TRBV30; cdr3_nt: TGTGCCTGGAGCCGGACAGGGGGATATGGAAACACCATATATTTT; cdr3_aa: CAWSRTGGYGNTIYF
j_call: TRBJ2-5; clone_size: -; d_call: TRBD2; v_call: TRBV7-7; cdr3_nt: TGTGCTAGCAGCTTAGGCGGGGGGGCATTGGAGACCCAGTACTTC; cdr3_aa: CASSLGGGALETQYF
j_call: TRBJ1-5; clone_size: -; d_call: -; v_call: TRBV21-1; cdr3_nt: TGTGCCAGCAGCCTAAAAGGAGGCGGAATCAATCAGCCCCAGCATTTT; cdr3_aa: CASSLKGGGINQPQHF
j_call: TRBJ2-7; clone_size: once; d_call: -; v_call: TRBV9; cdr3_nt: TGTGCCAGCAGCGGGGGACAGCGGGCCTACGAGCAGTACTTC; cdr3_aa: CASSGGQRAYEQYF
j_call: TRBJ1-5; clone_size: -; d_call: -; v_call: TRBV5-1; cdr3_nt: TGCGCCAGCAGCTTGGGGGGGCAGAATCAGCCCCAGCATTTT; cdr3_aa: CASSLGGQNQPQHF
j_call: TRBJ2-1; clone_size: -; d_call: TRBD2; v_call: TRBV9; cdr3_nt: TGTGCCAGCAGCGTAGAGGGGACTAGCGGGGCAAATGAGCAGTTCTTC; cdr3_aa: CASSVEGTSGANEQFF
j_call: TRBJ2-5; clone_size: -; d_call: -; v_call: TRBV6-2/TRBV6-3; cdr3_nt: TGTGCCAGCAGTGCATACCGACAGTCTAAAGAGACCCAGTACTTC; cdr3_aa: CASSAYRQSKETQYF
j_call: TRBJ1-1; clone_size: -; d_call: -; v_call: TRBV7-3; cdr3_nt: TGTGCCAGCAGCCAAGAGGGATTGAACACTGAAGCTTTCTTT; cdr3_aa: CASSQEGLNTEAFF
j_call: TRBJ2-1; clone_size: -; d_call: TRBD2; v_call: TRBV10-3; cdr3_nt: TGTGCCAACCGCGGGGGGGCACTTAATGAGCAGTTCTTC; cdr3_aa: CANRGGALNEQFF
j_call: TRBJ2-3; clone_size: few; d_call: -; v_call: TRBV29-1; cdr3_nt: TGCAGCGTGAGGGGGGGGTGGGCCGATACGCAGTATTTT; cdr3_aa: CSVRGGWADTQYF
j_call: TRBJ1-2; clone_size: -; d_call: -; v_call: TRBV6-1; cdr3_nt: TGTGCCAGCAGTGAAAGGGAGAACTATGGCTACACCTTC; cdr3_aa: CASSERENYGYTF
j_call: TRBJ1-6; clone_size: -; d_call: -; v_call: TRBV28; cdr3_nt: TGTGCCAGCAGAGAAGCGGGGCAGGATAATTCACCCCTCCACTTT; cdr3_aa: CASREAGQDNSPLHF
j_call: TRBJ2-1; clone_size: -; d_call: -; v_call: TRBV7-9; cdr3_nt: TGTGCCAGCATCCCGGACATCATCTCCTACAATGAGCAGTTCTTC; cdr3_aa: CASIPDIISYNEQFF
j_call: TRBJ1-1; clone_size: -; d_call: -; v_call: TRBV24-1; cdr3_nt: TGTGCCACCAGTGATTTGGAGGGTGAAGCTTTCTTT; cdr3_aa: CATSDLEGEAFF